A selection of T cell receptor beta chains follows, all from one sample in a study of OX40 agonist ivuxolimab in advanced cancers. Clones were read by immunoSEQ multiplex PCR, and TCRdb kept only the in-frame ones, dropping some. The data contain about 19,000 clones, about three quarters of them seen just once; the ten biggest clones take up about an eighth. The sample consisted of CD4+ or CD8+ T cells sorted from blood, taken in a trial of the OX40 agonist ivuxolimab. The receptors originated from an adult with an advanced solid tumor such as melanoma, head and neck, liver or kidney cancer. The conserved cysteine and the conserved F or W are not part of the CDR3 here.

TRBJ1-1 | TRBV11-2 | ASSMTRGGTEAF
TRBJ1-6 | TRBV7-2 | ASSFGQGVYSPLH
TRBJ2-1 | TRBV9 | ASSVGSGTVNEQF
TRBJ1-3 | TRBV19 | ASSIDYSGNTIY
TRBJ2-7 | TRBV28 | ASSPTDYEQY
TRBJ2-2 | TRBV28 | ASRPLGTFLAGELF
TRBJ1-5 | TRBV19 | ASSTVVAQPQH
TRBJ2-1 | TRBV2 | ASSRDSSYNEQF
TRBJ1-3 | TRBV7-9 | ASRRQGGQARGNTIY
TRBJ2-1 | TRBV4-1 | ASSPSSPSLEQF
TRBJ2-2 | TRBV2 | ASSSAEGTANTGELF
TRBJ2-7 | TRBV11-2 | ASSPGGYEQY
TRBJ2-7 | TRBV5-4 | ASSLGQDYEQY
TRBJ2-7 | TRBV5-5 | ASSASRAGYEQY
TRBJ1-1 | TRBV28 | ASSWVGGNTEAF
TRBJ1-2 | TRBV27 | ASRQGGEYGYT
TRBJ2-7 | TRBV5-1 | ASSLAGQGYEQY
TRBJ2-7 | TRBV5-1 | ASQPRGTSSYEQY
TRBJ2-3 | TRBV7-9 | ASSLGGGGTDTQY
TRBJ2-3 | TRBV6-1 | ASSDVAGGPDTQY
TRBJ2-1 | TRBV15 | ATSGIVADEQF
TRBJ1-1 | TRBV7-9 | ASSQSKQMGVKAEAF
TRBJ2-2 | TRBV7-9 | ASSSPGRTNTGELF
TRBJ1-6 | TRBV5-6 | ASSSQGLRSPLH
TRBJ1-2 | TRBV7-9 | ASSLGYGDDYGYT
TRBJ1-1 | TRBV9 | ASSPQDRGHWSTEAF
TRBJ2-7 | TRBV7-9 | ASSLPPGHGSEQY
TRBJ1-3 | TRBV11-2 | ASSPGRVGNTIY
TRBJ1-6 | TRBV7-9 | ASSLNRGLNSPLH
TRBJ2-1 | TRBV5-6 | ASSIGQGPDNEQF
TRBJ2-1 | TRBV7-9 | ASSLAQVANEQF
TRBJ1-1 | TRBV9 | ASSVLPTGEAF
TRBJ2-7 | TRBV6-6 | ASTPYGGGTYEQY
TRBJ2-5 | TRBV4-1 | ASSLLGSETQY
TRBJ2-3 | TRBV7-9 | ASSLGPPYDTQY
TRBJ2-3 | TRBV19 | ASSRTPGTQDTQY
TRBJ2-2 | TRBV4-3 | ASSQDRQNTGELF
TRBJ2-2 | TRBV6-5 | ASSYSMAVNTGELF
TRBJ2-7 | TRBV7-9 | ASSLEARSYEQY
TRBJ2-7 | TRBV7-1 | ASSLVAGANYEQY
TRBJ2-2 | TRBV6-6 | ASRHANTGELF
NA | TRBV5-6 | ASSLGNYEQY
TRBJ2-1 | TRBV19 | ASSPGGVDEQF
TRBJ2-7 | TRBV11-3 | ASSLDPRGEQY
TRBJ1-2 | TRBV14 | ASSQDRDRGQVYGYT
TRBJ2-1 | TRBV10-3 | AISEATEPHENPYNEQF
TRBJ2-2 | TRBV5-1 | ASILFRGAV
TRBJ1-6 | TRBV9 | ASSPWGDAYNSPLH
TRBJ2-4 | TRBV25-1 | ASSHLSRETLAKNIQY
TRBJ1-2 | TRBV19 | ASSLRTNPDYGYT
TRBJ1-1 | TRBV19 | ASSEGQEAF